The 19 T cell receptor beta chains presented below share a single source sample, sequenced in a study of cytomegalovirus exposure and HLA in healthy donors. TCRdb's copy holds only in-frame clones and misses some; the assay was immunoSEQ multiplex PCR. The sample yields 150,000 to 200,000 clones, over 80% seen once. The sample comprised PBMCs. These receptors originate from a man younger than 45 in good health and CMV-seropositive.

CDR3: CASSLRGIHEQYF. The CDR3 region has the DNA TGTGCCAGCAGCTTAAGGGGGATCCACGAGCAGTACTTC. V usage is TRBV5-8 and J usage is TRBJ2-7, with D maybe TRBD1 (6 bases). Trimming shortened V by 2 bases and J by 5 bases, and 11 bases separated the two germline ends. Germline V CDR1 and CDR2: SGHTS, YDEGEE. The CDR3 spans 13 residues.

The chain uses TRBV12-5 and TRBJ1-4; D is unclear. There are 14 residues in the CDR3. V lost 7 bases and J 5 bases, leaving 14 bases between the germline ends. Germline V gene data show CDR1 as LGHNT and CDR2 as FRNRAP. The CDR3 spells CASAMEAKNEKLFF. DNA for the CDR3: TGTGCTAGTGCGATGGAAGCGAAGAATGAAAAACTGTTTTTT.

J is TRBJ2-1 and V is TRBV5-4; D remains unclear. The CDR3 has 11 amino acids. V was clipped by 5 bases and J by 8 bases, with 8 bases between them. Germline values: CDR1 SGHNT, CDR2 YYREEE (reference sequence). CDR3 sequence reads: CASSLWHEQFF. As DNA, the CDR3 is TGTGCCAGCAGTTTATGGCATGAGCAGTTCTTC.

This sequence joins TRBV4-3 and TRBJ2-7; tentative D call: TRBD1 (6 bases). CDR3 length: 14 residues. Germline V lookup: CDR1 LGHNA, CDR2 YSLEER. Trimming left V 5 bases short and J 5 bases short, with 16 bases between. This CDR3 reads CASSVRTEEDEQYF. CDR3 DNA: TGCGCCAGCAGCGTCAGGACAGAAGAGGACGAGCAGTACTTC.

The chain recombines TRBV29-1 with TRBJ2-2; weak D call: TRBD2 (5 bases). The CDR3 is 17 residues long. Germline V gene data show CDR1 as SQVTM and CDR2 as ANQGSEA. Trimming took off 0 bases at V and 1 base at J, with 15 bases between the two ends. CDR3 protein: CSVEDLTTGRNTGELFF. The CDR3 bases are TGCAGCGTTGAAGATCTTACCACTGGGAGGAACACCGGGGAGCTGTTTTTT.

The J gene is TRBJ2-3, the V gene TRBV10-3; D remains unclear. The V and J ends lost 0 bases and 1 base respectively, with 5 bases between them. Germline V CDR1 and CDR2: ENHRY, SYGVKD. CDR3 size: 14 residues. In nucleotides, the CDR3 is TGTGCCATCAGTGAGTCGTCCGGCACAGATACGCAGTATTTT. Amino acids: CAISESSGTDTQYF.

The chain joins TRBV27 to TRBJ2-7, with TRBD2 matching over 8 bases. V gave up 3 bases and J gave up 4 bases; unmatched junction bases: 5. The germline V gene encodes CDR1 MNHEY and CDR2 SMNVEV (reference sequence). CDR3 length equals 14 residues. As DNA, the CDR3 is TGTGCCAGCAGTTTGCGGGGGGATTTGTACGAGCAGTACTTC. This codes for CASSLRGDLYEQYF.

This rearrangement joins TRBV29-1 to TRBJ2-3; D not resolved. CDR1 is SQVTM, CDR2 ANQGSEA, per germline. The CDR3 totals 10 residues. The V end lost 5 bases, the J end lost 7 bases, and 7 bases lay between the germline ends. Here the CDR3 DNA reads TGCAGCGTTTTAGTATATACGCAGTATTTT. Protein: CSVLVYTQYF.

This chain connects TRBV29-1 to TRBJ2-3; D is unclear. V was pared by 0 bases and J by 2 bases, with 12 bases between. The CDR3 is made up of 15 amino acids. Looked up from germline, CDR1 is SQVTM and CDR2 is ANQGSEA. The CDR3: CSVEDLAVLTDTQYF. CDR3 sequence (DNA): TGCAGCGTTGAAGATCTGGCAGTCCTCACAGATACGCAGTATTTT.

This clone showed up just a few times. This chain connects TRBV29-1 to TRBJ1-5, with 7 bases that match TRBD1. The V segment lost 6 bases and the J segment 2 bases; nucleotides outside the gene matches: 10. This CDR3 contains 15 residues. The V gene's germline CDR1 is SQVTM and CDR2 ANQGSEA. The chain's CDR3 is CSVGAGTAGNQPQHF. The CDR3 DNA follows: TGCAGCGTAGGAGCCGGGACAGCCGGCAATCAGCCCCAGCATTTT.

V usage is TRBV7-6 and J usage is TRBJ2-7; no clear D gene. CDR3 length: 12 residues. Trimming stripped 0 bases from V and 6 bases from J, with 6 bases between. Germline V CDR1 and CDR2: SGHVS, FNYEAQ. CDR3 amino acids: CASSLAGSEQYF. The CDR3 DNA is TGTGCCAGCAGCTTAGCGGGCTCCGAGCAGTACTTC.

The V gene is TRBV30, the J gene TRBJ2-7; D is unresolved. The CDR3 totals 14 residues. Germline-derived CDR1 and CDR2 are GTSNPN and SVGIG (reference sequence). With 4 bases removed from V and 0 bases from J, the gap between germline ends came to 13 bases. CDR3 region: CAWNRVPNSYEQYF. CDR3 bases: TGTGCCTGGAACCGGGTACCAAACTCCTACGAGCAGTACTTC.

The chain links TRBV2 to TRBJ2-7; D possibly corresponds to TRBD2 (6 bases). Germline V gene sequence: CDR1 SNHLY, CDR2 FYNNEI. V dropped 7 bases and J dropped 3 bases, with 16 bases sitting between them. This CDR3 contains 14 residues. The CDR3 loop reads CASMSPGLIYEQYF. The CDR3, as DNA: TGTGCCAGCATGTCCCCGGGACTGATCTACGAGCAGTACTTC.

This chain links TRBV9 with TRBJ2-3; 7 nucleotides agree with TRBD2. The CDR3 is 16 residues long. V gave up 0 bases and J gave up 1 base; unmatched junction bases: 5. The germline V gene has CDR1 SGDLS and CDR2 YYNGEE. The CDR3 bases are TGTGCCAGCAGCGTAGACTTTCGGGGGGGCACAGATACGCAGTATTTT. Its translation: CASSVDFRGGTDTQYF.

The chain links TRBV15 to TRBJ1-3; possible D gene TRBD1, 5 bases. CDR3 length: 16 residues. Trimming removed 1 base from V and 0 bases from J, with 10 bases in between. Germline values: CDR1 LNHNV, CDR2 YYDKDF (reference sequence). The CDR3 here is CATSRVRDYSGNTIYF. CDR3 DNA: TGTGCCACCAGCAGAGTCAGGGACTACTCTGGAAACACCATATATTTT.

The chain is built from TRBV19 and TRBJ2-7; 8 bases line up with TRBD2. The CDR3 loop spans 16 amino acids. J lost 2 bases, V lost 3 bases, and 9 bases had no gene match. Germline CDR1 and CDR2: LNHDA and SQIVND (reference sequence). CDR3 coding DNA: TGTGCCAGTAGTATGACCCAAGCGGGGGAGACCTACGAGCAGTACTTC. Translating gives CASSMTQAGETYEQYF.

The chain has TRBV28 and TRBJ2-3; the D is unclear. This CDR3 comprises 11 residues. V gave up 2 bases and J gave up 10 bases, with 7 bases separating them. CDR1 is MDHEN and CDR2 is SYDVKM in the germline V gene. CDR3 in DNA: TGTGCCAGCAGTTTAACGGTCTCGCAGTATTTT. Its protein is CASSLTVSQYF.

This clone was counted once. This sequence joins TRBV7-9 and TRBJ2-2, with D possibly TRBD1 on 6 matching bases. This CDR3 contains 19 residues. Per the germline V gene, CDR1 is SEHNR and CDR2 is FQNEAQ (reference sequence). Trimming removed 1 base from V and 3 bases from J, with 21 bases in between. The CDR3 region has the DNA TGTGCCAGCAGCTTAGGGACACAGGGCCCGGCCCTCTACACCGGGGAGCTGTTTTTT. This gives the protein CASSLGTQGPALYTGELFF.

V usage is TRBV9 and J usage is TRBJ2-3; TRBD2 matches at 9 bases. V dropped 4 bases and J dropped 0; count of bases not matched to a gene: 12. Germline V gene lookup returns CDR1 SGDLS and CDR2 YYNGEE. This CDR3 region has 18 residues. DNA of the CDR3: TGTGCCAGCAGCCCATCGTACACTCTAGCGGGGAGCACAGATACGCAGTATTTT. Its protein product is CASSPSYTLAGSTDTQYF.